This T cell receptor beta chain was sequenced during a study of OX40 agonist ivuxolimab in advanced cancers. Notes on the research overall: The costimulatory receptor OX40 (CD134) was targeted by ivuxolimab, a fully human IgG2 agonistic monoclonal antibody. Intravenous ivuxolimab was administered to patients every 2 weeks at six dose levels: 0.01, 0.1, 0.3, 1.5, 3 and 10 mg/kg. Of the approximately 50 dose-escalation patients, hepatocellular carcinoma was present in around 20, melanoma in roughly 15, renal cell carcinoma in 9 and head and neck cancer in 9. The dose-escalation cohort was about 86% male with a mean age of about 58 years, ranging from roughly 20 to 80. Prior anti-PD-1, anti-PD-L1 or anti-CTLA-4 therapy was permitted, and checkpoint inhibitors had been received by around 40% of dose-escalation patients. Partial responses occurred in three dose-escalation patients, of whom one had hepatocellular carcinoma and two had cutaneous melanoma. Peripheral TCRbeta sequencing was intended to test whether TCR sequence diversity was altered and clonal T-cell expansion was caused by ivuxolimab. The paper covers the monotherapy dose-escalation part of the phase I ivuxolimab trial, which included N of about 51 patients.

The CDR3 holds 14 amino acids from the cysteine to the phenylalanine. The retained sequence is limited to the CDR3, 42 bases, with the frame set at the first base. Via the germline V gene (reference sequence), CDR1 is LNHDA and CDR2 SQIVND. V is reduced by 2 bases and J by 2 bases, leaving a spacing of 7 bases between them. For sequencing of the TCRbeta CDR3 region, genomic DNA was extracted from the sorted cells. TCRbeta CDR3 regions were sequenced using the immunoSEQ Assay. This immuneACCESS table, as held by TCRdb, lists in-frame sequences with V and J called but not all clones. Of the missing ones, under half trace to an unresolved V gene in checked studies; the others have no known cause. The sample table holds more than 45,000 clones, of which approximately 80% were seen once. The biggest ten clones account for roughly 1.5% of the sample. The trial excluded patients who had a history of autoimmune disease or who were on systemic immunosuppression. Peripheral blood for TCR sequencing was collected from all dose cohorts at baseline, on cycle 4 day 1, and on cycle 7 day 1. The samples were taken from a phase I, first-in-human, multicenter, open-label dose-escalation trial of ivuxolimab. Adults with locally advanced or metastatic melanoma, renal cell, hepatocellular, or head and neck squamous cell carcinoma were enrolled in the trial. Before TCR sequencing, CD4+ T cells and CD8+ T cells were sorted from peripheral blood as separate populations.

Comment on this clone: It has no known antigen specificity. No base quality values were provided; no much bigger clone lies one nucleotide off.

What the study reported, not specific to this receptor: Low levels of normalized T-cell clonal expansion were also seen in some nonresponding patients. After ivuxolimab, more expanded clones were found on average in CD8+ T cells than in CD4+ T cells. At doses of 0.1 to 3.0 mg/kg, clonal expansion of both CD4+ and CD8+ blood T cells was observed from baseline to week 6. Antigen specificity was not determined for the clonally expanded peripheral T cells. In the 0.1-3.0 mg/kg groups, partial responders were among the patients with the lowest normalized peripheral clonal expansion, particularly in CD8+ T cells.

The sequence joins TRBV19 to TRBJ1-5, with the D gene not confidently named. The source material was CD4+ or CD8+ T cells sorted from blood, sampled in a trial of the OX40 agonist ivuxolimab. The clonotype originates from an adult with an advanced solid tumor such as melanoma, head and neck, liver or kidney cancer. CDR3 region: CASSIFSRNQPQHF. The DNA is TGTGCCAGTAGTATATTTAGTCGCAATCAGCCCCAGCATTTT.